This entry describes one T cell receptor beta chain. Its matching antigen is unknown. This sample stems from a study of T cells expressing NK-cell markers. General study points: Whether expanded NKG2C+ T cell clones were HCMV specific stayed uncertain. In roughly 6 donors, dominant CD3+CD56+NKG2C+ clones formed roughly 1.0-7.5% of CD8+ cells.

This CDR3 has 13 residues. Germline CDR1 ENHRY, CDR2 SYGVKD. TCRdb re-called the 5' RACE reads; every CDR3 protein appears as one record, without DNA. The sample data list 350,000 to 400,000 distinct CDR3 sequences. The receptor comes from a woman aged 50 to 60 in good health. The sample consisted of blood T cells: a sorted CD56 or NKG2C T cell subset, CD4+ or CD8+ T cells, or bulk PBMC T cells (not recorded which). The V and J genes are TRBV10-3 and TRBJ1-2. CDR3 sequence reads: CAISDQAGYGYTF.